Listed here is a single T cell receptor beta chain. The authors ran a second PCR of about 7 to 11 cycles using a sample-barcoded 5' primer and a J-beta primer mix. TCRdb re-analysed the 5' RACE reads in MiXCR, keeping a single row per CDR3 protein. Here the sample spans 2 million or so distinct CDR3 sequences, around half being singletons. The sample is drawn from a study of blood T cells in healthy people across ages. From germline, CDR1 is MRHNA and CDR2 SNTAGT. The length of the CDR3 is 13 residues. J gave up 6 bases and V 8 bases, and 3 bases lay outside the gene matches. V is TRBV6-4 and J is TRBJ2-1; 11 bases match TRBD1. This clonotype was sampled from a woman in her thirties or forties in good health. Sequenced input: blood. The CDR3: CASAGTGGNEQFF. CDR3 nucleotide sequence: TGTGCCAGCGCCGGGACAGGGGGCAATGAGCAGTTCTTC.